Shown below are 5 T cell receptor beta chains from a single sample sequenced in a study of beta chain features in type 1 diabetes. Study conclusions and caveats: Type 1 diabetes patients had TCRB CDR3s that were shorter (moderately but significantly so) in all four CD4+ subsets.

What was sequenced were expressed TCRB transcripts, since all of the isolated RNA had been reverse transcribed. Sequencing was performed with immunoSEQ multiplex PCR; in TCRdb, only in-frame clones are kept and a portion is missing. Of 130,000 or so clones listed, around 8.8% were seen once; the top ten hold about 0.7%. Which antigens these TCRs recognize remains unknown. What was sequenced was central memory CD4+ T cells from blood. Source of these receptors: a man younger than 45 with type 1 diabetes.

The chain couples TRBV30 to TRBJ1-5; no clear D gene. CDR1 GTSNPN and CDR2 SVGIG come from the germline V gene (reference sequence). The CDR3 consists of 14 residues. The V and J ends lost 1 base and 1 base respectively, with 8 bases between them. Here the CDR3 reads CAWSAGNSNQPQHF. Here the CDR3 DNA reads TGTGCCTGGAGTGCGGGGAACAGCAATCAGCCCCAGCATTTT.

The chain has TRBV7-3 and TRBJ2-5, with D perhaps matching TRBD1 (5 bases). Germline V gives CDR1 SGHTA, CDR2 FQGTGA. The CDR3 spans 15 residues. V was pared by 5 bases and J by 0 bases, with 13 bases between. The CDR3 DNA reads as TGTGCCAGCAGCCCTTGGGCAGGGAACCAAGAGACCCAGTACTTC. It specifies CASSPWAGNQETQYF.

This clone was seen a handful of times. The chain has TRBV18 and TRBJ2-3; 14 nucleotides match TRBD2. The CDR3 is made up of 16 amino acids. Germline loops: CDR1 KGHSH, CDR2 LQKENI. Trimming removed 6 bases from V and 5 bases from J; junction bases left unmatched: 7. Here the CDR3 reads CASSQTSGGAGDTQYF. The CDR3 DNA sequence: TGTGCCAGCTCGCAGACTAGCGGGGGGGCAGGAGATACGCAGTATTTT.

The DNA for the CDR3 is TGTGCCAGCTCACGAACAGCAGGAGAGACCCAGTACTTC. As protein: CASSRTAGETQYF. V is TRBV18 and J is TRBJ2-5; D is ambiguous. Germline assignment: CDR1 KGHSH and CDR2 LQKENI. The ends were cut back, 4 bases at V and 4 bases at J, with 10 bases in the middle. This CDR3 contains 13 residues. The full variable domain, with the rest looked up from reference TRBV18 and TRBJ2-5, is NAGVMQNPRHLVRRRGQEARLRCSPMKGHSHVYWYRQLPEEGLKFMVYLQKENIIDESGMPKERFSAEFPKEGPSILRIQQVVRGDSAAYFCASSRTAGETQYFGPGTRLLVL.

This chain links TRBV9 with TRBJ2-2; 7 nucleotides align to TRBD1. The V gene's germline CDR1 is SGDLS and CDR2 YYNGEE. The length of the CDR3 is 14 residues. With V trimmed by 1 base and J by 6 bases, 3 bases remained unmatched. CDR3 loop: CASSVTGVPGELFF. The CDR3 DNA is TGTGCCAGCAGCGTAACAGGGGTTCCCGGGGAGCTGTTTTTT.